This entry describes one T cell receptor (beta chain). The data belong to a study of blood T cell repertoires in COVID-19. Study background: Sites in the United States, Italy and Spain provided acute and convalescent COVID-19 samples. The cDNA or gDNA used as material had been derived from T cells, B-cell-depleted T cells, or PBMCs.

As handled by the study authors: The assay estimated nucleated cells by amplifying reference gene primers. Method: immunoSEQ multiplex PCR; TCRdb's copy keeps in-frame clones and lacks some. The V and J calls and clone size were taken over from that table, and D and trimming were inferred from the DNA. This table has fewer than 350,000 clones, approximately 88% appearing once. Sequencing was carried out using peripheral blood. The TCR sequence derives from a young man with active or convalescent COVID-19.

The CDR3 nucleotides are TGCGCCAGCAGCTTAGCGGGGAAGCTTTCGGATGAGCAGTTCTTC. Protein product: CASSLAGKLSDEQFF. The V and J genes are TRBV5-1 and TRBJ2-1; 7 positions match TRBD2. With 2 bases clipped from V and 8 bases from J, the junction kept 10 bases outside the gene matches. The CDR3 contains 15 residues. Germline CDR1 reads SGHRS; CDR2 reads YFSETQ.